Listed below are T cell receptor beta chains from one sample, sequenced in a study of cytomegalovirus exposure and HLA in healthy donors. This table comes from immunoSEQ multiplex PCR, and its TCRdb copy is limited to in-frame clones, with some not included. The profile covers 250,000 to 300,000 clones, with 90% appearing a single time and around 0.34% taken by the ten largest. The sample taken for sequencing was PBMCs. These receptors all stem from a woman between 18 and 29 years old in good health and CMV-seronegative. CDR3s include the opening cysteine and the closing phenylalanine or tryptophan. A D gene is named only where the DNA matches it firmly. Rows give clone size only sometimes, using once, few, many, or a class for an expanded clone.

d_gene,j_gene,v_gene,abundance,CDR3nt,CDR3aa
NA,TRBJ1-1,TRBV21-1,NA,TGTGCCAGCAGCAAAGAAGTAAGGGAGGTGAACACTGAAGCTTTCTTT,CASSKEVREVNTEAFF
NA,TRBJ1-2,TRBV4-1,NA,TGCGCCAGCAGCCAAGGGCCTACCGGGTTTAGCTATGGCTACACCTTC,CASSQGPTGFSYGYTF
NA,TRBJ1-2,TRBV14,NA,TGTGCCAGCAGCCTGGATCCCTCTAGGGGCTACACCTTC,CASSLDPSRGYTF
NA,TRBJ2-2,TRBV7-9,NA,TGTGCCAGCAGCTTAGGGGCAAACACCGGGGAGCTGTTTTTT,CASSLGANTGELFF
TRBD1,TRBJ2-5,TRBV6-5,NA,TGTGCCAGCGCGGGGACAGGGGCCTACCAAGAGACCCAGTACTTC,CASAGTGAYQETQYF
NA,TRBJ2-5,TRBV28,NA,TGTGCCAGCAGTGCTCGGGAGACCCAGTACTTC,CASSARETQYF
NA,TRBJ1-1,TRBV30,NA,NA,CAWSFGPGASTEAFF
NA,TRBJ2-3,TRBV7-9,NA,TGTGCCAGCAGCTTGGAGGGGAGCACAGATACGCAGTATTTT,CASSLEGSTDTQYF
NA,TRBJ2-3,TRBV9,NA,TGTGCCAGCAGCGTAGCTCAACGGTACACAGATACGCAGTATTTT,CASSVAQRYTDTQYF
TRBD1,TRBJ2-1,TRBV9,NA,TGTGCCAGCAGTCCACCCCCCGCGGGACAGGGGGGCAATGAGCAGTTCTTC,CASSPPPAGQGGNEQFF
NA,TRBJ2-7,TRBV28,NA,TGTGCCAGTAGCGCCATCGCCTACGAGCAGTACTTC,CASSAIAYEQYF
NA,TRBJ2-7,TRBV5-5,NA,TGTGCAAGCAGTTCGGTCCGGGAGCAGTACTTC,CASSSVREQYF
NA,TRBJ1-5,TRBV5-8,NA,TGTGCCAGCAGTTCCGACAGTTACAATCAGCCCCAGCATTTT,CASSSDSYNQPQHF
NA,TRBJ1-5,TRBV19,NA,TGTGCCAGTAGTATTGAACAGGCTTATAGCAATCAGCCCCAGCATTTT,CASSIEQAYSNQPQHF
NA,TRBJ1-1,TRBV28,NA,TGTGCCAGCAGTTCCCCTCGTAGAGACAGAACCGAGTGGGTCACTGAAGCTTTCTTT,CASSSPRRDRTEWVTEAFF
NA,TRBJ1-2,TRBV28,NA,TGTGCCAGCAGTTTAGGGGGGGAGGCTAACTATGGCTACACCTTC,CASSLGGEANYGYTF
NA,TRBJ2-2,TRBV7-9,NA,TGTGCCAGCAGCTTAACCCTACCTCGGGAAGCTCGAAACACCGGGGAGCTGTTTTTT,CASSLTLPREARNTGELFF
NA,TRBJ1-1,TRBV5-6,NA,TGTGCCAGCAGCGGGCTCGAGTCCATGAACACTGAAGCTTTCTTT,CASSGLESMNTEAFF
NA,TRBJ2-2,TRBV5-6,NA,TGTGCCAGCAGCCCCGATACCGGGACACAGAACACCGGGGAGCTGTTTTTT,CASSPDTGTQNTGELFF
NA,TRBJ1-1,TRBV2,NA,TGTGCCAGCAGTCCTACAGGGTATAATGAAGCTTTCTTT,CASSPTGYNEAFF
NA,TRBJ2-1,TRBV2,NA,TGTGCCAGCAGTGGGAGGGGTAATGAGCAGTTCTTC,CASSGRGNEQFF
TRBD2,TRBJ2-1,TRBV7-6,NA,TGTGCCAGCAGCTTAGTAGCGGGGGGGCGCATCGATGAGCAGTTCTTC,CASSLVAGGRIDEQFF
NA,TRBJ1-1,TRBV30,NA,TGTGCCTGGAGTGTATTGAGGACAACCTACCCCACTGAAGCTTTCTTT,CAWSVLRTTYPTEAFF
NA,TRBJ1-5,TRBV21-1,NA,TGTGCCAGCAGCCCCCTCGGGGGGGACAGTATTTATAGCAATCAGCCCCAGCATTTT,CASSPLGGDSIYSNQPQHF
NA,TRBJ2-2,TRBV4-1,NA,TGCGCCAGCAGCCAAGGATTCAGGGGTACCGGGGAGCTGTTTTTT,CASSQGFRGTGELFF
NA,TRBJ2-1,TRBV13,NA,TGTGCCAGCAGCTTAGCGGCGGGTAATGAGCAGTTCTTC,CASSLAAGNEQFF
NA,TRBJ1-4,TRBV30,once,TGTGCCTGGAGAACCCTATCAAGTGAAAAACTGTTTTTT,CAWRTLSSEKLFF
NA,TRBJ2-7,TRBV7-2,NA,TGTGCCAGCAGCCTACAGGGTTTCGAGCAGTACTTC,CASSLQGFEQYF
NA,TRBJ1-2,TRBV28,NA,TGTGCCAGCAGCCACCGACGGGGGGTTAGATATGGCTACACCTTC,CASSHRRGVRYGYTF
TRBD1,TRBJ1-1,TRBV5-4,NA,TGTGCCAGCAGCTTGGAAGGGACAGGGAACACTGAAGCTTTCTTT,CASSLEGTGNTEAFF